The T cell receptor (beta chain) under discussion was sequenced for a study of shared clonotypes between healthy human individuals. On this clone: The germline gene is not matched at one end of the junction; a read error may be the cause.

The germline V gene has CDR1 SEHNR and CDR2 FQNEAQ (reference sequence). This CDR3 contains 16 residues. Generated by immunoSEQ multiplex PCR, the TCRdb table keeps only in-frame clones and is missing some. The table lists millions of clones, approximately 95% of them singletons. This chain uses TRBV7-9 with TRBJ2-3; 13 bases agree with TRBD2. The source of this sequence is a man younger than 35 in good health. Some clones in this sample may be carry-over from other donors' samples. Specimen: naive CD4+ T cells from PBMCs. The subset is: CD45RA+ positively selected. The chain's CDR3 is CASTLTSGRGTDTQYF. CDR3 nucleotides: TGTGCCAGCACCTTAACTAGCGGGAGGGGGACAGATACGCAGTATTTT.